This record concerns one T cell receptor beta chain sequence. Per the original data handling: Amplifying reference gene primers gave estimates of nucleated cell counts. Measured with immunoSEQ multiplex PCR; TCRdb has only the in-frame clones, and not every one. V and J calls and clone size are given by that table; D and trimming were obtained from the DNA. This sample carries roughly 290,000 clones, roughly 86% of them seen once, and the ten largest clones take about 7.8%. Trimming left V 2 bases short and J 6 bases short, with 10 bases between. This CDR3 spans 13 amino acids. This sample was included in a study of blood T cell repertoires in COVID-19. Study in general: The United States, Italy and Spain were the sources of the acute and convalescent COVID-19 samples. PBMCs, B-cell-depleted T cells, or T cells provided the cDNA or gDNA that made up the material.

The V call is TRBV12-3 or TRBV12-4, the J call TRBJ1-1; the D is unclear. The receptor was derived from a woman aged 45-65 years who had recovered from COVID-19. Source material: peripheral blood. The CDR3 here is CASSLSAESEAFF. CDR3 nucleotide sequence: TGTGCCAGCAGTTTAAGTGCAGAATCTGAAGCTTTCTTT.